The sequence of this T cell receptor beta chain was determined in a study of blood T cells in healthy people across ages. Study results and limitations: Versus aged donors, long-lived donors had higher diversity and more naive CD4+ cells. Reliance upon unsorted PBMCs precluded definitive naive versus antigen-experienced comparison.

A remark on this clonotype: Its antigen is as yet unknown.

Germline V gene lookup returns CDR1 KGHDR and CDR2 SFDVKD. Trimming stripped 7 bases from V and 7 bases from J, with 12 bases between. There are 12 residues in the CDR3. Combining a sample-barcoded 5' primer with a J-beta primer mix, a second PCR ran for roughly 6 to 11 cycles. All samples yielded 2.5 million or more CDR3-containing paired-end reads. MiXCR, applied by TCRdb to the 5' RACE reads, yields one record per CDR3 protein. The sample has about 1.4 million distinct CDR3 sequences; approximately 59% are singletons. This chain links TRBV24-1 with TRBJ1-2; D gene uncertain. The sequenced sample was blood. This clonotype originated in a young man in good health. The CDR3 loop reads CATSSRTLGYTF. The CDR3 DNA sequence: TGTGCCACCAGCTCCAGGACGCTTGGCTACACCTTC.